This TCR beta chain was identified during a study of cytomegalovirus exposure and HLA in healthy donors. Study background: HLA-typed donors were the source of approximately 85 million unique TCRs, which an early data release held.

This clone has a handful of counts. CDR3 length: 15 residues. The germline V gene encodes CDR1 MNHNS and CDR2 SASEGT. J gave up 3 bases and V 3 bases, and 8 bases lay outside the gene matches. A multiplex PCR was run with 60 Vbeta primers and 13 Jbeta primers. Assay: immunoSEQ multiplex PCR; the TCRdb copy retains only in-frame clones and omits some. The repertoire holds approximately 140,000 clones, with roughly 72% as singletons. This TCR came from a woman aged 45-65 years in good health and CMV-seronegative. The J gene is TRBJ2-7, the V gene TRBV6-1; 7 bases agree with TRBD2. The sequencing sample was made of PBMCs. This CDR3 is CASSDSRDYYYEQYV. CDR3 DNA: TGTGCCAGCAGTGATTCCCGGGACTATTACTACGAGCAGTACGTC.